One TCR beta chain is described in this entry. Its specificity is unknown. Amplification used 60 Vbeta primers and 13 Jbeta primers. Only in-frame clones appear in the TCRdb table, and some are missing; sequencing was by immunoSEQ multiplex PCR. The sample holds approximately 70,000 clones. The sample comes from a study of cytomegalovirus exposure and HLA in healthy donors. Findings of the study overall: In vitro data verified a few CMV-associated chains as specific for CMV antigens.

Sequenced: PBMCs. This receptor was taken from a woman between 40 and 55 years old in good health and CMV-seropositive.

This CDR3 reads CASSHDPIRVGAYEQYF. The CDR3 DNA reads TGCGCCAGCAGCCACGATCCTATCCGGGTCGGAGCCTACGAGCAGTACTTC. The genes are TRBV4-1 and TRBJ2-7; no reliable D call. The germline V gene encodes CDR1 MGHRA and CDR2 YSYEKL. V was cut by 3 bases and J by 2 bases, with 20 bases left in between. The length of the CDR3 is 17 residues.